This T cell receptor (beta chain) was sequenced during a study of blood T cells in healthy people across ages. In the study overall: Capture by template switching was about one barcoded beta molecule per two T cells.

Primers used in a second PCR of roughly 6 to 11 cycles were a sample-barcoded 5' primer and a J-beta primer mix. TCRdb independently ran MiXCR on the 5' RACE reads; one entry per CDR3 protein. The sample lists approximately 1.5 million distinct CDR3 sequences; about 35% were seen once. The study, taken as a whole, reports: Diversity of TCR beta per million T cells declined in a roughly linear way with age.

Germline CDR1 SGDLS, CDR2 YYNGEE. V dropped 1 base and J dropped 2 bases, with 12 bases sitting between them. This CDR3 is 15 amino acids long. About this clonotype itself: No antigen is known for it.

This receptor was taken from a woman in her thirties in good health. The chain couples TRBV9 to TRBJ1-2; TRBD1 is a possible D gene (6 bases). The sequenced sample consisted of blood. CDR3 region: CASSVTGTGNYGYTF. As DNA, the CDR3 is TGTGCCAGCAGCGTAACGGGAACAGGGAACTATGGCTACACCTTC.